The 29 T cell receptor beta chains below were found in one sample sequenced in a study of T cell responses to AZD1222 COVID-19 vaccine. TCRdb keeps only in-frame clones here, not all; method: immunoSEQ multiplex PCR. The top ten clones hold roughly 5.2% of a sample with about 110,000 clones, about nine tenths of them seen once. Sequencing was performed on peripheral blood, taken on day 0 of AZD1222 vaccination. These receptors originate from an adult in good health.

As DNA, the CDR3 is TGCGCCAGCAGCTTGTTCGGCCAGGGGGGAGAGACCCAGTACTTC. It yields the protein CASSLFGQGGETQYF. V is TRBV5-1 and J is TRBJ2-5; TRBD1 is a possible D gene (7 bases). Germline assignment: CDR1 SGHRS and CDR2 YFSETQ. This CDR3 has 15 residues. V shed 1 base and J shed 4 bases, with 14 bases lying between them.

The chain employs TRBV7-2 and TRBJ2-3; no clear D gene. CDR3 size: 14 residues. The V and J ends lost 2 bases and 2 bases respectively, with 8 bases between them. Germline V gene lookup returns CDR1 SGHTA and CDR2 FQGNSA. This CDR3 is CASSLPPPTDTQYF. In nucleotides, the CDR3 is TGTGCCAGCAGCTTACCCCCTCCCACAGATACGCAGTATTTT.

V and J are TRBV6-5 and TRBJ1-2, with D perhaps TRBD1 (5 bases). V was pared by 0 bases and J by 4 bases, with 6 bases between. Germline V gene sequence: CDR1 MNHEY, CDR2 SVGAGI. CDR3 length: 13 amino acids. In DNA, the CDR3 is TGTGCCAGCAGTTACTCGGGGACCTATGGCTACACCTTC. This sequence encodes CASSYSGTYGYTF.

CDR3 sequence reads: CATRLAGGPADTQYF. DNA for the CDR3: TGTGCCACCAGACTAGCGGGGGGGCCTGCCGATACGCAGTATTTT. The chain uses TRBV10-3 and TRBJ2-3, with 14 bases lining up with TRBD2. Per germline, CDR1 ENHRY and CDR2 SYGVKD. With V trimmed by 10 bases and J by 6 bases, 9 bases remained unmatched. The CDR3 contains 15 residues.

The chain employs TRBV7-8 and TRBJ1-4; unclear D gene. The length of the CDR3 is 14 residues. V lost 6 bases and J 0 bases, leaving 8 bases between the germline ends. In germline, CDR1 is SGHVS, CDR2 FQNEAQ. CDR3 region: CASSPFATNEKLFF. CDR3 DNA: TGTGCCAGCAGTCCCTTTGCAACTAATGAAAAACTGTTTTTT.

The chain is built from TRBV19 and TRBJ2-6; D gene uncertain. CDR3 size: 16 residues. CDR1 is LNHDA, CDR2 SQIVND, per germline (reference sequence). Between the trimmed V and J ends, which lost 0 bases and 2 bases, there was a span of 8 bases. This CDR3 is CASSIDQGTGANVLTF. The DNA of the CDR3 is TGTGCCAGTAGTATAGATCAAGGGACTGGGGCCAACGTCCTGACTTTC.

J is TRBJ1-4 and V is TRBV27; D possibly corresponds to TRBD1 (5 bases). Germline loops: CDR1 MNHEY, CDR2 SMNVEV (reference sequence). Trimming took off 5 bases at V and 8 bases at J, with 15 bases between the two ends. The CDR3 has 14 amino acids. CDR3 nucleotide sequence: TGTGCCAGCAGTCCCAGGGACCGGCCGGAAAAACTGTTTTTT. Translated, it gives CASSPRDRPEKLFF.

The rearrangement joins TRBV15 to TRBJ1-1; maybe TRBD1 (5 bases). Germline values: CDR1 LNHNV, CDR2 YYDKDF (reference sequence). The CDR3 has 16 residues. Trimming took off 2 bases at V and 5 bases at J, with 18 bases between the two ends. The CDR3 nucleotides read TGTGCCACCAGCAGACCCGGGAGAGGGACGCAAACTGAAGCTTTCTTT. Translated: CATSRPGRGTQTEAFF.

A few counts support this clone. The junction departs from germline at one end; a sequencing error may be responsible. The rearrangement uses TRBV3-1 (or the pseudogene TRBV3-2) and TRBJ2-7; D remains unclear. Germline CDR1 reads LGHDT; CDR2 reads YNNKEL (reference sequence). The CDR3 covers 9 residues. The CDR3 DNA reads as TGTGCCAGCAGCGAAGAGCAGTACTTC. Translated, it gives CASSEEQYF.

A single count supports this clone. CDR3 bases: TGTGCCAGCAGGCGACAGGGAGGCTATGGCTACACCTTC. This codes for CASRRQGGYGYTF. The chain joins TRBV28 to TRBJ1-2, with 7 bases matching TRBD1. The CDR3 is made up of 13 amino acids. The junction had 5 bases not matched to a gene; V was cut back by 6 bases and J by 4 bases. Looked up from germline, CDR1 is MDHEN and CDR2 is SYDVKM.

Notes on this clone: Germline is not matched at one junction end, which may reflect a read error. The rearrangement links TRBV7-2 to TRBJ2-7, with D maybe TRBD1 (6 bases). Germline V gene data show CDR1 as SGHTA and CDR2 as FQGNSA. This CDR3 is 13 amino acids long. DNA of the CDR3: TGTGCCAGCAGCCTTCGACAGGACTTTATTCCCGACTTC. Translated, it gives CASSLRQDFIPDF.

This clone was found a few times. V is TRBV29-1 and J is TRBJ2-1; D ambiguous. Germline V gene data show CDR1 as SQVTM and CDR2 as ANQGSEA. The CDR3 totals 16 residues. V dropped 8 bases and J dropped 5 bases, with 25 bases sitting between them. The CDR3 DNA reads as TGCAGCTCAGAAACCCCTGACTTTGCTCAAAACAATGAGCAGTTCTTC. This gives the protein CSSETPDFAQNNEQFF.

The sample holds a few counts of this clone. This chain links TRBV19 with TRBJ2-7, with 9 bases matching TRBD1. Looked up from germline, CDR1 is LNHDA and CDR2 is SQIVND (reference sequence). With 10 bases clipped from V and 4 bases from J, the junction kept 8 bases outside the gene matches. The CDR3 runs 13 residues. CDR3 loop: CATTGTGWYEQYF. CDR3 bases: TGTGCCACTACCGGGACAGGGTGGTACGAGCAGTACTTC.

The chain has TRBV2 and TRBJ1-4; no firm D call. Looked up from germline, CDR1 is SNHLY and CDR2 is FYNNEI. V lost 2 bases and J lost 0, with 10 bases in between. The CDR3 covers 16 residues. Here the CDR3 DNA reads TGTGCCAGCAGTGAATTTCGGGCTTCAACTAATGAAAAACTGTTTTTT. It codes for CASSEFRASTNEKLFF.

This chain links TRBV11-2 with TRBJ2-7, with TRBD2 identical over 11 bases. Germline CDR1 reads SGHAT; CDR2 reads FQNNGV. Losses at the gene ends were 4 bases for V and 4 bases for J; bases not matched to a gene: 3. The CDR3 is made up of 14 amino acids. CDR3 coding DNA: TGTGCCAGCAGCTCCCGACTAGCGGGATACGAGCAGTACTTC. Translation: CASSSRLAGYEQYF.

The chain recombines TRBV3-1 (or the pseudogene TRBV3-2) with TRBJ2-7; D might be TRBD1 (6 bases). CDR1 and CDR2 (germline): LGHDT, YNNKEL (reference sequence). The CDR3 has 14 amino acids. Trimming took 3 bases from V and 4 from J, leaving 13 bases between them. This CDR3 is CASSQDRRGYEQYF. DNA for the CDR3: TGTGCCAGCAGCCAGGACAGACGGGGTTACGAGCAGTACTTC.

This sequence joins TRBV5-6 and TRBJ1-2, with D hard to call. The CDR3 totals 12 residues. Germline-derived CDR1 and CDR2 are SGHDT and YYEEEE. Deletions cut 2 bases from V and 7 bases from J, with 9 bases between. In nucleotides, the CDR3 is TGTGCCAGCAGCTTCATGGCGGGTGGCTACACCTTC. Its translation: CASSFMAGGYTF. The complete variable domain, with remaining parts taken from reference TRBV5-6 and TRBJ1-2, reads DAGVTQSPTHLIKTRGQQVTLRCSPKSGHDTVSWYQQALGQGPQFIFQYYEEEERQRGNFPDRFSGHQFPNYSSELNVNALLLGDSALYLCASSFMAGGYTFGSGTRLTVV.

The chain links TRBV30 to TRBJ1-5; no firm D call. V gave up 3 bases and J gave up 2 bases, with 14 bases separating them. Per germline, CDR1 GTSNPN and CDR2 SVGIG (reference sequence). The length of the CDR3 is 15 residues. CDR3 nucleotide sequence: TGTGCCTGGAGCAAGACCCATTCGGGCAATCAGCCCCAGCATTTT. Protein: CAWSKTHSGNQPQHF.

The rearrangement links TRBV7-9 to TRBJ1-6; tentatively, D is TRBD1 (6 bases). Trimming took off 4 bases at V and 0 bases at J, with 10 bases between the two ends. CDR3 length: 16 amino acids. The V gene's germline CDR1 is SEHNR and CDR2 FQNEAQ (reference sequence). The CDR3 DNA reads TGTGCCAGCAGCTCCGGACAGATCTCCTATAATTCACCCCTCCACTTT. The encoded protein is CASSSGQISYNSPLHF.

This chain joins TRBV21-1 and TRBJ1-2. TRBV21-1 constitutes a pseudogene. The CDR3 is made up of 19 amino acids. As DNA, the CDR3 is TGTGCCAGCAGCAAGGGAGAGGGGCCAGGCGATATGAGGTCCGTTGGCTACACCTTC. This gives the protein CASSKGEGPGDMRSVGYTF.

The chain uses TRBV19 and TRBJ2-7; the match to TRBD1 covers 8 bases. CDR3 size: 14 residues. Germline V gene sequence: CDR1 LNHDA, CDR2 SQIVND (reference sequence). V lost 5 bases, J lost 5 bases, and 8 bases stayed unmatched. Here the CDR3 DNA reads TGTGCCAGTAGTCGGACAGGGAGTGTTCACGAGCAGTACTTC. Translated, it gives CASSRTGSVHEQYF.

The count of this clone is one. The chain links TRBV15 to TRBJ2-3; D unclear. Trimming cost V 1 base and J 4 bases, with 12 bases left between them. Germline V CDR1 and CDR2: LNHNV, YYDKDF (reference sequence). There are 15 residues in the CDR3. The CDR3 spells CATSRVPLVSDTQYF. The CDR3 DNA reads TGTGCCACCAGCAGAGTGCCCCTGGTATCAGATACGCAGTATTTT. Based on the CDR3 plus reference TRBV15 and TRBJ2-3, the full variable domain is DAMVIQNPRYQVTQFGKPVTLSCSQTLNHNVMYWYQQKSSQAPKLLFHYYDKDFNNEADTPDNFQSRRPNTSFCFLDIRSPGLGDTAMYLCATSRVPLVSDTQYFGPGTRLTVL.

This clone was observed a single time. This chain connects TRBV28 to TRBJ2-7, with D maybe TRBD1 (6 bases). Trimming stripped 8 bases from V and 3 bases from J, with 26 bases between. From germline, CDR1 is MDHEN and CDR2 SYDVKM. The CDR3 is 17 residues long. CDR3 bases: TGTGCCAGCGCAGGGGCAATGACACTCCCAAACCTCTACGAGCAGTACTTC. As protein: CASAGAMTLPNLYEQYF.

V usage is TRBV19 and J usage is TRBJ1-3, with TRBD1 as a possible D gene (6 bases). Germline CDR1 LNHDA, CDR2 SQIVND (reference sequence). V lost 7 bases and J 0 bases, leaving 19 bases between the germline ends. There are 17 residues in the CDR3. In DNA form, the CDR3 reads TGTGCCAGTACCCCAGACAGGTCCCTCAGCTCTGGAAACACCATATATTTT. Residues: CASTPDRSLSSGNTIYF.

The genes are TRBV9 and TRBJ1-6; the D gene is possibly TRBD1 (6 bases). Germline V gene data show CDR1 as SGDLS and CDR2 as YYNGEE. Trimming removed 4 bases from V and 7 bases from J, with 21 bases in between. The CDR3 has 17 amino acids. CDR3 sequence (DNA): TGTGCCAGCAGCCAAGAGGGGGTCCCAAAAGGAAATTCACCCCTCCACTTT. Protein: CASSQEGVPKGNSPLHF.

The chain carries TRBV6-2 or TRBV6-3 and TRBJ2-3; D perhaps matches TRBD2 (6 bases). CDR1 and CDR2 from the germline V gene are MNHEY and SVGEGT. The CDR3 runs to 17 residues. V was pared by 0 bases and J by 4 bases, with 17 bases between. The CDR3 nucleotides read TGTGCCAGCAGTTACTCGGCGGGGCTTAGGGGCCCAGATACGCAGTATTTT. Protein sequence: CASSYSAGLRGPDTQYF.

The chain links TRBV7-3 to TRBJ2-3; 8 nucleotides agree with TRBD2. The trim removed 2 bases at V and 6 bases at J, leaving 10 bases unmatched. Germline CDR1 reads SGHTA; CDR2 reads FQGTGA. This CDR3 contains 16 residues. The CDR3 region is CASSLGALSGGDTQYF. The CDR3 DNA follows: TGTGCCAGCAGCTTAGGTGCTTTGAGCGGGGGTGATACGCAGTATTTT.

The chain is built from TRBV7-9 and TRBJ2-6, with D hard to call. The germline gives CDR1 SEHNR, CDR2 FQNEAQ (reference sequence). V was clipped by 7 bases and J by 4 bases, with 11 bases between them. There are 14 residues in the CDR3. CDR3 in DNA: TGTGCCAGCACCCCCGGGTGGGGGGCCAACGTCCTGACTTTC. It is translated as CASTPGWGANVLTF.

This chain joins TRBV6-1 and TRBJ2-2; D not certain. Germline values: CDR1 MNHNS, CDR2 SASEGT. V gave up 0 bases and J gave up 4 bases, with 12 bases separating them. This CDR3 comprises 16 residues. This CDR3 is CASSEALGAPTGELFF. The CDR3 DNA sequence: TGTGCCAGCAGTGAAGCGCTAGGCGCCCCCACCGGGGAGCTGTTTTTT.